Each of the 30 T cell receptor beta chains below was sequenced from the same sample in a study of beta chain features in type 1 diabetes. Findings and limits, study-wide: All four CD4+ subsets of Type 1 diabetes patients contained TCRB CDR3s that were moderately but significantly shorter.

Their target antigens are unknown. What was sequenced were expressed TCRB transcripts, since all of the isolated RNA had been reverse transcribed. Clones were sequenced by immunoSEQ multiplex PCR, and TCRdb holds only the in-frame ones, with some missing. The sample includes 300,000 to 350,000 clones, around 9% of them seen just once. Source material: central memory CD4+ T cells from blood. Receptors originate from a man aged 25 to 45 with type 1 diabetes.

The chain recombines TRBV6-5 with TRBJ1-4; D is unresolved. Germline CDR1 reads MNHEY; CDR2 reads SVGAGI. The CDR3 extends over 13 amino acids. Trimming took 7 bases from V and 3 from J, leaving 9 bases between them. CDR3 sequence (DNA): TGTGCCAGCATGACTGCGTCTAATGAAAAACTGTTTTTT. It translates to CASMTASNEKLFF.

The V call is TRBV6-5, the J call TRBJ1-1, with a weak D call TRBD1 (5 bases). The CDR3 runs 12 residues. Trimming shortened V by 5 bases and J by 6 bases, and 10 bases separated the two germline ends. CDR1 MNHEY and CDR2 SVGAGI come from the germline V gene. CDR3 nucleotide sequence: TGTGCCAGCAGTCTCCGGGGGGCTGAAGCTTTCTTT. Protein sequence: CASSLRGAEAFF.

This clone was seen only a few times. The CDR3 sequence is CASSYSNRGNGYTF. The CDR3 bases are TGTGCCAGCAGTTACTCAAACAGGGGCAATGGCTACACCTTC. J is TRBJ1-2 and V is TRBV6-6; 7 bases map to TRBD1. Germline V gene data show CDR1 as MNHNY and CDR2 as SVGAGI (reference sequence). The CDR3 loop spans 14 amino acids. V was clipped by 0 bases and J by 6 bases; unmatched bases: 4.

This clone showed up just a few times. This rearrangement joins TRBV2 to TRBJ2-3, with a tentative D call TRBD2 (6 bases). The CDR3 has 14 amino acids. Trimming stripped 6 bases from V and 2 bases from J, with 12 bases between. Germline V gene sequence: CDR1 SNHLY, CDR2 FYNNEI. CDR3 nucleotides: TGTGCCAGCAGGTGGACTACAACCACAGATACGCAGTATTTT. Amino acids: CASRWTTTTDTQYF. Supplemented by reference TRBV2 and TRBJ2-3, the full variable domain reads EPEVTQTPSHQVTQMGQEVILRCVPISNHLYFYWYRQILGQKVEFLVSFYNNEISEKSEIFDDQFSVERPDGSNFTLKIRSTKLEDSAMYFCASRWTTTTDTQYFGPGTRLTVL.

This clone was recorded at least ten times. This chain connects TRBV7-2 to TRBJ1-1; D is ambiguous. V lost 1 base and J 1 base, leaving 7 bases between the germline ends. This CDR3 spans 14 amino acids. Germline assignment: CDR1 SGHTA and CDR2 FQGNSA. CDR3 loop: CASSLGARNTEAFF. The CDR3 DNA sequence: TGTGCCAGCAGCTTAGGGGCGAGGAACACTGAAGCTTTCTTT.

This clone turned up a few times. V is TRBV4-3 and J is TRBJ2-5; weak D call: TRBD1 (6 bases). V dropped 3 bases and J dropped 4 bases, with 18 bases sitting between them. The CDR3 runs to 16 residues. The germline gives CDR1 LGHNA, CDR2 YSLEER. CDR3 region: CASSHGELTGAETQYF. In DNA form, the CDR3 reads TGCGCCAGCAGCCACGGGGAACTGACAGGTGCAGAGACCCAGTACTTC.

In this sample, this clone turned up a few times. The chain has TRBV5-6 and TRBJ1-4; TRBD1 is a possible D gene (5 bases). Germline loops: CDR1 SGHDT, CDR2 YYEEEE. This CDR3 spans 13 amino acids. V lost 6 bases and J 7 bases, leaving 13 bases between the germline ends. The CDR3, as DNA: TGTGCCAGCAAGGGGAATAATGGTGAAAAACTGTTTTTT. Translated: CASKGNNGEKLFF.

The chain couples TRBV2 to TRBJ2-1; 9 bases match TRBD1. V shed 8 bases and J 0 bases; nucleotides not matched to a gene: 2. The CDR3 is 14 residues long. CDR1 is SNHLY, CDR2 FYNNEI, per germline. CDR3 protein: CASGQGSSYNEQFF. The CDR3 bases are TGTGCCAGCGGACAGGGGAGCTCCTACAATGAGCAGTTCTTC.

This clone turned up a few times. This rearrangement joins TRBV15 to TRBJ1-1, with TRBD1 as a possible D gene (5 bases). Germline CDR1 and CDR2: LNHNV and YYDKDF (reference sequence). Between the trimmed V and J ends, which lost 5 bases and 7 bases, there was a span of 17 bases. This CDR3 is built from 14 residues. The CDR3 nucleotides are TGTGCCACCAGCTGGGGGGGAGCCAGCCTTGAAGCTTTCTTT. Translation: CATSWGGASLEAFF.

The chain combines TRBV30 with TRBJ1-1; D gene unclear. The CDR3 length is 15 residues. Germline-derived CDR1 and CDR2 are GTSNPN and SVGIG (reference sequence). The V gene lost 2 bases and the J gene lost 0 bases, with 13 bases spanning the gap. The CDR3 DNA is TGTGCCTGGAGTTTGAGCAGCGATATGAACACTGAAGCTTTCTTT. Its translation is CAWSLSSDMNTEAFF.

The chain links TRBV19 to TRBJ2-3, with TRBD2 identical over 12 bases. Unmatched junction bases numbered 6, after V lost 7 bases and J lost 1 base. CDR1 is LNHDA, CDR2 SQIVND, per germline (reference sequence). This CDR3 region has 16 residues. Written as DNA, the CDR3 is TGTGCCAGTACCGCGACTAGCGGGGGCCGCACAGATACGCAGTATTTT. Translated: CASTATSGGRTDTQYF.

This clone was counted between two and nine times. The chain recombines TRBV13 with TRBJ2-1; unclear D gene. Trimming stripped 0 bases from V and 7 bases from J, with 13 bases between. The germline gives CDR1 PRHDT, CDR2 FYEKMQ (reference sequence). This CDR3 comprises 15 residues. CDR3 sequence: CASSLGLRSGNEQFF. For the CDR3, the DNA is TGTGCCAGCAGCTTAGGCCTTCGGAGTGGGAATGAGCAGTTCTTC.

In its sample, this clone was seen many times. V and J are TRBV2 and TRBJ1-5; D is uncertain. V lost 5 bases to trimming and J lost 5 bases, with 10 bases between them. In germline, CDR1 is SNHLY, CDR2 FYNNEI. The CDR3 runs 13 residues. The CDR3 protein is CASSKFRDQPQHF. The CDR3 DNA follows: TGTGCCAGCAGTAAATTCCGGGATCAGCCCCAGCATTTT.

This rearrangement joins TRBV29-1 to TRBJ2-2; unclear D gene. CDR1 and CDR2 (germline): SQVTM, ANQGSEA. This CDR3 has 15 amino acids. V lost 5 bases and J 5 bases, leaving 18 bases between the germline ends. The CDR3 loop is CSVCPPWTATGELFF. The CDR3 bases are TGCAGCGTTTGTCCCCCGTGGACGGCGACCGGGGAGCTGTTTTTT.

This clone occurred a few times. The chain links TRBV25-1 to TRBJ1-6, with D tentatively TRBD1 (6 bases). Trimming shortened V by 6 bases and J by 8 bases, and 11 bases separated the two germline ends. CDR3 length: 13 residues. Germline CDR1 reads MGHDK; CDR2 reads SYGVNS. CDR3 sequence reads: CASSPRGDSPLHF. DNA for the CDR3: TGTGCCAGCAGCCCCAGGGGTGATTCACCCCTCCACTTT.

In its sample, this clone was seen a few times. The chain uses TRBV29-1 and TRBJ1-1; possible D gene TRBD1, 6 bases. Germline CDR1 is SQVTM and CDR2 is ANQGSEA. The CDR3 spans 14 residues. The germline V and J ends were trimmed by 6 bases and 1 base, with 15 bases remaining between them. This CDR3 reads CSVDRTAENTEAFF. The CDR3 region has the DNA TGCAGCGTCGACAGGACAGCTGAGAACACTGAAGCTTTCTTT.

This clone was picked up a small number of times. This sequence joins TRBV10-3 and TRBJ1-1; perhaps TRBD1 as D (6 bases). The CDR3 runs to 16 residues. V was clipped by 3 bases and J by 11 bases, with 25 bases between them. Germline CDR1 and CDR2: ENHRY and SYGVKD. The CDR3, as DNA: TGTGCCATCAGTGATTCGGTAGGACTTTCACCCCAGGGGGCTTTCTTT. Amino acid sequence: CAISDSVGLSPQGAFF.

This clone was observed a handful of times. The same CDR3 is also encoded by other DNA sequences in this sample. The rearrangement uses TRBV9 and TRBJ1-4; a possible D gene is TRBD1 (5 bases). There are 14 residues in the CDR3. The germline gives CDR1 SGDLS, CDR2 YYNGEE. Trimming left V 0 bases short and J 8 bases short, with 11 bases between. CDR3 loop: CASSVGTTGEKLFF. The CDR3 coding sequence is TGTGCCAGCAGCGTAGGGACTACAGGCGAAAAACTGTTTTTT.

J is TRBJ1-2 and V is TRBV6-5; 10 bases line up with TRBD1. Germline CDR1 reads MNHEY; CDR2 reads SVGAGI. Trimming cost V 0 bases and J 8 bases; bases outside gene matches: 6. The CDR3 runs 15 residues. The CDR3 DNA follows: TGTGCCAGCAGTTACTCAATAGAGGGACAGGGGGGCTACACCTTC. Residues: CASSYSIEGQGGYTF.

This clone came up many times. CDR3: CASSLDEQSYEQYF. The CDR3 DNA is TGTGCCAGCAGCTTAGATGAACAGTCCTACGAGCAGTACTTC. The chain employs TRBV7-8 and TRBJ2-7; no clear D gene. Germline CDR1 reads SGHVS; CDR2 reads FQNEAQ. V lost 1 base and J 1 base, leaving 8 bases between the germline ends. CDR3 length equals 14 residues.

A note on this clone: The germline gene is not matched at one end of the junction; a read error may be the cause. The chain is built from TRBV28 and TRBJ2-4; maybe TRBD1 (6 bases). The germline CDR1 and CDR2 sequences are MDHEN and SYDVKM. This CDR3 contains 18 residues. The CDR3 spells CACSLYSSGVIAKNIQYF. CDR3 DNA sequence: TGTGCCTGCAGTTTGTACTCCTCAGGGGTCATAGCCAAAAACATTCAGTACTTC.

V usage is TRBV7-2 and J usage is TRBJ2-3, with a tentative D call TRBD1 (6 bases). V was trimmed by 5 bases and J by 3 bases, leaving 12 bases between them. There are 14 residues in the CDR3. Germline V CDR1 and CDR2: SGHTA, FQGNSA. CDR3 residues: CASSPDTGTDTQYF. The CDR3 nucleotides are TGTGCCAGCAGCCCTGACACAGGGACAGATACGCAGTATTTT.

The chain joins TRBV4-3 to TRBJ2-7; no reliable D call. The CDR3 spans 17 residues. Germline V gene lookup returns CDR1 LGHNA and CDR2 YSLEER. V was shortened by 1 base and J by 0 bases, with 16 bases between the two germline ends. The CDR3 is CASSQGVGSAFSYEQYF. The CDR3 nucleotides read TGCGCCAGCAGCCAAGGGGTCGGGTCAGCGTTCTCCTACGAGCAGTACTTC.

The sample holds many counts of this clone. This sequence joins TRBV27 and TRBJ1-6; 8 bases agree with TRBD1. With 6 bases clipped from V and 8 bases from J, the junction kept 6 bases outside the gene matches. This CDR3 has 14 amino acids. Per the germline V gene, CDR1 is MNHEY and CDR2 is SMNVEV (reference sequence). CDR3 nucleotide sequence: TGTGCCAGCAGACAGACAGGGGACTATTCACCCCTCCACTTT. Its protein is CASRQTGDYSPLHF.

The chain joins TRBV30 to TRBJ2-7; possibly TRBD1 for D (7 bases). Germline-derived CDR1 and CDR2 are GTSNPN and SVGIG (reference sequence). V was shortened by 1 base and J by 5 bases, with 15 bases between the two germline ends. This CDR3 region has 14 residues. DNA for the CDR3: TGTGCCTGGAGTGAAGGGCAGGGGGGCGACGAGCAGTACTTC. Its protein product is CAWSEGQGGDEQYF. The full variable domain, completed using reference TRBV30 and TRBJ2-7, is SQTIHQWPATLVQPVGSPLSLECTVEGTSNPNLYWYRQAAGRGLQLLFYSVGIGQISSEVPQNLSASRPQDRQFILSSKKLLLSDSGFYLCAWSEGQGGDEQYFGPGTRLTVT.

This clone was observed a handful of times. The rearrangement joins TRBV30 to TRBJ2-6, with TRBD1 matching 12 bases. CDR3 size: 18 residues. Per germline, CDR1 GTSNPN and CDR2 SVGIG (reference sequence). The J segment lost 0 bases and the V segment lost 3 bases, leaving 6 bases of the junction unmatched. The CDR3 sequence is CAWSKGQGAFSGANVLTF. The DNA for the CDR3 is TGTGCCTGGAGCAAGGGACAGGGGGCTTTCTCTGGGGCCAACGTCCTGACTTTC.

The rearrangement uses TRBV5-1 and TRBJ1-1, with D tentatively TRBD1 (5 bases). CDR3 length: 18 amino acids. Germline V CDR1 and CDR2: SGHRS, YFSETQ. The germline V and J ends were trimmed by 0 bases and 0 bases, with 18 bases remaining between them. The CDR3 sequence: CASSLAGDPRTMNTEAFF. CDR3 coding DNA: TGCGCCAGCAGCTTGGCGGGGGACCCACGAACTATGAACACTGAAGCTTTCTTT.

The gene calls are TRBV11-2 and TRBJ2-5; 8 bases fit TRBD2. The CDR3 has 15 amino acids. The junction had 6 bases not matched to a gene; V was cut back by 5 bases and J by 1 base. Germline V gene sequence: CDR1 SGHAT, CDR2 FQNNGV. CDR3 amino acids: CASSPQRGFQETQYF. DNA for the CDR3: TGTGCCAGCAGCCCCCAGCGGGGGTTCCAAGAGACCCAGTACTTC.

The rearrangement joins TRBV6-5 to TRBJ2-5; no clear D. Judging by the DNA end, TRBJ2-7 fits better; the J call may be wrong. The CDR3 has 14 amino acids. Germline V gives CDR1 MNHEY, CDR2 SVGAGI. The CDR3 sequence: CASSYSRNNYEQYF. The CDR3 region has the DNA TGTGCCAGCAGTTACTCGCGAAACAACTACGAGCAGTACTTC.

The sample holds many counts of this clone. V is TRBV28 and J is TRBJ1-6; 9 bases align to TRBD1. From germline, CDR1 is MDHEN and CDR2 SYDVKM. This CDR3 is 15 amino acids long. V gave up 6 bases and J gave up 13 bases; unmatched junction bases: 13. The DNA for the CDR3 is TGTGCCAGCAGCTCCTCCGGGACAGGGAGAACTCCCCTCCACTTT. Translating it yields CASSSSGTGRTPLHF.